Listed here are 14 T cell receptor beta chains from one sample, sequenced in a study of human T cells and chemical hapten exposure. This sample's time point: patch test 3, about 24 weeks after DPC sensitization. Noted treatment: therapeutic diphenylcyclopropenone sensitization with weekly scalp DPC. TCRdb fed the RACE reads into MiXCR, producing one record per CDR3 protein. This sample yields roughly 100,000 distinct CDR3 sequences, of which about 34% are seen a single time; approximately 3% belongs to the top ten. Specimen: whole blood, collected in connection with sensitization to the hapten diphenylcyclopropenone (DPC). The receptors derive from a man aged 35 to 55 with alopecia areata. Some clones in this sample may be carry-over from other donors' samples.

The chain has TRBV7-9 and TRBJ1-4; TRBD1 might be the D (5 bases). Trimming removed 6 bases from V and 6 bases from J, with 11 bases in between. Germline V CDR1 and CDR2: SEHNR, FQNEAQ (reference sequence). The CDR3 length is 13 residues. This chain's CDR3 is CASRGRGDEKLFF. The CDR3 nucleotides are TGTGCCAGCAGGGGGAGGGGCGATGAAAAACTGTTTTTT.

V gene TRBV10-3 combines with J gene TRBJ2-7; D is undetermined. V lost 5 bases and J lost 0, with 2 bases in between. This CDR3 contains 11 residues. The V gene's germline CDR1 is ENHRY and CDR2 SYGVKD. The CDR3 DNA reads TGTGCCATCAGTACCTCCTACGAGCAGTACTTC. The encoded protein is CAISTSYEQYF.

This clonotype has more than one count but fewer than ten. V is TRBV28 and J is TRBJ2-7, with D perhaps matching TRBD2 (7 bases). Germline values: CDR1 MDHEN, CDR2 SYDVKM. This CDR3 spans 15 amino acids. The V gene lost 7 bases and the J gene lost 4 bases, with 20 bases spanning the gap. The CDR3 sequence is CASTEGGGLVYEQYF. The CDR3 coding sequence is TGTGCCAGCACCGAAGGGGGAGGGCTTGTTTACGAGCAGTACTTC.

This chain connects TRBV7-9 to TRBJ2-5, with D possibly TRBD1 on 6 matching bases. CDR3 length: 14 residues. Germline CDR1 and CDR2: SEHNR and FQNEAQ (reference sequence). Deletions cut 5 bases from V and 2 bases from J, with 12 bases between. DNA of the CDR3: TGTGCCAGCAGCCCGTACAGGGAACAAGAGACCCAGTACTTC. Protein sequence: CASSPYREQETQYF.

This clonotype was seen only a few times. Here the CDR3 DNA reads TGTGCCAGCAGCCCGAGGGGACAGTCCCTTCTTCGAAATCAGCCCCAGCATTTT. Translated, it gives CASSPRGQSLLRNQPQHF. The rearrangement uses TRBV27 and TRBJ1-5, with 7 positions matching TRBD1. There are 18 residues in the CDR3. The germline V gene has CDR1 MNHEY and CDR2 SMNVEV (reference sequence). The V gene end was trimmed by 6 bases and the J gene end by 4 bases; junction bases not matched to a gene: 18.

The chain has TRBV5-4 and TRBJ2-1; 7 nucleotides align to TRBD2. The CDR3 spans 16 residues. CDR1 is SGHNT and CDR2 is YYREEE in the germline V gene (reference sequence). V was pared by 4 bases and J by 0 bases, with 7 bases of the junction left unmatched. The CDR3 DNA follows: TGTGCCAGCAGCCCGGGGAGGGTTAGCTCCTACAATGAGCAGTTCTTC. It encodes CASSPGRVSSYNEQFF.

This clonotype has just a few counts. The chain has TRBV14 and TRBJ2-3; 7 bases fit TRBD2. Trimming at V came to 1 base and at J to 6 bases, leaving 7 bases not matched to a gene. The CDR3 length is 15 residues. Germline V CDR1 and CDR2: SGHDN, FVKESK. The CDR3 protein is CASSQVAGATDTQYF. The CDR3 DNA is TGTGCCAGCAGCCAAGTGGCGGGAGCGACTGATACGCAGTATTTT.

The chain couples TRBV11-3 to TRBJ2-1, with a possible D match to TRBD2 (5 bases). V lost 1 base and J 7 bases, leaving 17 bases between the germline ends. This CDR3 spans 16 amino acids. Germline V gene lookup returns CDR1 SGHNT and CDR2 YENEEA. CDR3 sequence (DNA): TGTGCCAGCAGCTTAGCCACCGGGGTCGGGCCTAATGAGCAGTTCTTC. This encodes CASSLATGVGPNEQFF. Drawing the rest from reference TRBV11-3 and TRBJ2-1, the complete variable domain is EAGVVQSPRYKIIEKKQPVAFWCNPISGHNTLYWYLQNLGQGPELLIRYENEEAVDDSQLPKDRFSAERLKGVDSTLKIQPAELGDSAVYLCASSLATGVGPNEQFFGPGTRLTVL.

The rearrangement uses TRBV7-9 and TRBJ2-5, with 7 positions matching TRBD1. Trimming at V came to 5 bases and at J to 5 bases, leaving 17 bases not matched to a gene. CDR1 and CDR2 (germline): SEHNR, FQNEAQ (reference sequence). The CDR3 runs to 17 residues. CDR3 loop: CASSPETGKGLRETQYF. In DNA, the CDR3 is TGTGCCAGCAGCCCCGAGACAGGGAAAGGATTACGGGAGACCCAGTACTTC.

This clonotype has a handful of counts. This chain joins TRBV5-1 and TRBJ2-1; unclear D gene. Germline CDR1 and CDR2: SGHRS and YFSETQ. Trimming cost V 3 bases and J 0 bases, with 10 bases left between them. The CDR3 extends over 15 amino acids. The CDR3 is CASSSDLSSYNEQFF. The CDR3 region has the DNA TGCGCCAGCAGCTCCGACTTAAGCTCCTACAATGAGCAGTTCTTC.

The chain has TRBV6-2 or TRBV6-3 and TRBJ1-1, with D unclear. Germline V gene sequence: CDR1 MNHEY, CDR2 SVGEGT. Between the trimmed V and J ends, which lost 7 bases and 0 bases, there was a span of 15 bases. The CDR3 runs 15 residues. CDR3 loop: CASINAGLMNTEAFF. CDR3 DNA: TGTGCCAGCATTAACGCAGGACTCATGAACACTGAAGCTTTCTTT.

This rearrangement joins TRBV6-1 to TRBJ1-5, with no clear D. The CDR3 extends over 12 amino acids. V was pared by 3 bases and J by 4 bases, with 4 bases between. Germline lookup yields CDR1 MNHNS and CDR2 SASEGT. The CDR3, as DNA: TGTGCCAGCAGTGAGGGGAATCAGCCCCAGCATTTT. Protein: CASSEGNQPQHF.

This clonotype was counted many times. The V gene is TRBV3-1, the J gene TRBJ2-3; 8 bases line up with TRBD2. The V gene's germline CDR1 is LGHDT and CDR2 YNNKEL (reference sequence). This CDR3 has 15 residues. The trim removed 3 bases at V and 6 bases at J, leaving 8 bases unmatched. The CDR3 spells CASSHPLASGDTQYF. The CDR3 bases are TGTGCCAGCAGCCACCCCCTGGCTAGCGGGGATACGCAGTATTTT.

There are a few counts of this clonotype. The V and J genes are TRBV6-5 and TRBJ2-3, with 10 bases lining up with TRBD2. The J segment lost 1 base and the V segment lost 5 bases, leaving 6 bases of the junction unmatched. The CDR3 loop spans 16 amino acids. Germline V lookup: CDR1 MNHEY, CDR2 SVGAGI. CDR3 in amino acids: CASSEKAGGGTDTQYF. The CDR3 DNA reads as TGTGCCAGCAGTGAAAAAGCGGGAGGGGGCACAGATACGCAGTATTTT.